The 26 T cell receptor beta chains in this list originate from one sample, sequenced in a study of T cell repertoires in cytomegalovirus infection (dated by TCRdb to the late 2010s). This sample's treatment or condition label indicates: in vitro stimulation with specific CMV peptide epitopes to enrich CMV-specific T cells. Antigen specificity for these receptors is unknown. The sequencer was an Illumina HiSeq 1500. TCRdb ran its own pipeline on the public reads, namely fastp trimming at Q25 and MiXCR clone calling, and kept in-frame beta chains. Every distinct CDR3 protein forms one entry, paired with its most common genes and DNA. Counted in this sample were about 50,000 distinct CDR3 sequences; about 19% of them appeared once. The top ten constitute 80% of the sample. The sequenced sample was CD8+ T cells from cultured PBMCs, obtained from culture after CMV antigen stimulation. The source is a human donor in good health (CMV status not recorded). Some clones in this sample may be carry-over from other donors' samples.

CDR3 amino acids: CASSQGTSGGNGPYEQYF. DNA for the CDR3: TGCGCCAGCAGCCAGGGGACTAGCGGGGGGAATGGCCCCTACGAGCAGTACTTC. The chain carries TRBV4-1 and TRBJ2-7; 15 bases align to TRBD2. The V segment lost 3 bases and the J segment 2 bases; nucleotides outside the gene matches: 8. The CDR3 runs 18 residues. Germline V gene data show CDR1 as MGHRA and CDR2 as YSYEKL.

The V gene is TRBV12-3 or TRBV12-4, the J gene TRBJ1-1, with TRBD1 identical over 8 bases. This CDR3 comprises 17 residues. Trimming removed 4 bases from V and 1 base from J; junction bases left unmatched: 11. The CDR3 region is CASSSYLDRDKNTEAFF. For the CDR3, the DNA is TGTGCCAGCAGTTCCTATCTGGACAGGGATAAGAACACTGAAGCTTTCTTT.

The chain employs TRBV20-1 and TRBJ2-1; 7 bases match TRBD2. Germline CDR1 is DFQATT and CDR2 is SNEGSKA (reference sequence). Trimming cost V 1 base and J 3 bases; bases outside gene matches: 0. CDR3 length: 13 residues. CDR3 protein: CSARGDYYNEQFF. DNA of the CDR3: TGCAGTGCTAGAGGGGACTACTACAATGAGCAGTTCTTC.

V and J are TRBV27 and TRBJ2-7; D possibly matches TRBD1 or TRBD2 (6 bases each). Germline V gene data show CDR1 as MNHEY and CDR2 as SMNVEV (reference sequence). CDR3 size: 14 residues. Trimming shortened V by 6 bases and J by 2 bases, and 14 bases separated the two germline ends. The chain's CDR3 is CASSWGAGTYEQYF. The CDR3 bases are TGTGCCAGCAGCTGGGGGGCCGGGACCTACGAGCAGTACTTC.

The chain links TRBV9 to TRBJ1-1; D gene unclear. Trimming cost V 1 base and J 0 bases, with 7 bases left between them. CDR3 length: 14 amino acids. Germline V CDR1 and CDR2: SGDLS, YYNGEE. The CDR3 sequence is CASSVSSVNTEAFF. Written as DNA, the CDR3 is TGTGCCAGCAGCGTAAGTTCAGTGAACACTGAAGCTTTCTTT.

This clonotype was seen only a few times. This chain links TRBV12-3 or TRBV12-4 with TRBJ2-5, with D tentatively TRBD1 or TRBD2 (7 bases each). The V and J ends lost 5 bases and 7 bases respectively, with 23 bases between them. There are 16 residues in the CDR3. CDR3 DNA: TGTGCCAGCAGTACCGCTATTACAGGGGAGGGTAGGACCCAGTACTTC. Translation: CASSTAITGEGRTQYF.

This chain uses TRBV11-2 with TRBJ1-2; D possibly corresponds to TRBD1 (5 bases). The germline V gene encodes CDR1 SGHAT and CDR2 FQNNGV. Trimming shortened V by 3 bases and J by 8 bases, and 10 bases separated the two germline ends. The CDR3 runs to 12 residues. CDR3 in amino acids: CASSFGGGGYTF. The CDR3 DNA reads TGTGCCAGCAGCTTTGGGGGTGGGGGCTACACCTTC.

This clonotype was detected only a few times. CDR3 residues: CASSLEVGDEKLFF. The CDR3 DNA reads TGTGCCAGCAGCTTAGAGGTGGGGGATGAAAAACTGTTTTTT. The V gene is TRBV7-2, the J gene TRBJ1-4; maybe TRBD1 (5 bases). This CDR3 is built from 14 residues. Germline lookup yields CDR1 SGHTA and CDR2 FQGNSA. The V gene lost 1 base and the J gene lost 6 bases, with 9 bases spanning the gap.

The rearrangement links TRBV30 to TRBJ1-2; D is undetermined. Trimming pared 5 bases from V and 1 base from J, leaving 11 bases between. The germline V gene encodes CDR1 GTSNPN and CDR2 SVGIG (reference sequence). The CDR3 spans 13 residues. In nucleotides, the CDR3 is TGTGCCTGGGCCCCTCCGGTTAACTATGGCTACACCTTC. It is translated as CAWAPPVNYGYTF.

V is TRBV9 and J is TRBJ1-1, with TRBD1 identical over 9 bases. Per the germline V gene, CDR1 is SGDLS and CDR2 is YYNGEE. V lost 3 bases and J lost 1; bases outside the gene matches: 7. This CDR3 contains 16 residues. For the CDR3, the DNA is TGTGCCAGCAGCGCCCGAGGGGGACAGGGGAACACTGAAGCTTTCTTT. Protein sequence: CASSARGGQGNTEAFF.

This chain connects TRBV7-2 to TRBJ1-2, with D tentatively TRBD1 (6 bases). This CDR3 has 15 amino acids. V was trimmed by 2 bases and J by 4 bases, leaving 14 bases between them. Germline V gene lookup returns CDR1 SGHTA and CDR2 FQGNSA. The CDR3 is CASSLSSGAGYGYTF. The CDR3 DNA follows: TGTGCCAGCAGCTTAAGTTCAGGGGCAGGCTATGGCTACACCTTC.

This clonotype was detected a few times. The chain couples TRBV7-2 to TRBJ2-7; D not certain. Trimming stripped 5 bases from V and 1 base from J, with 9 bases between. Per the germline V gene, CDR1 is SGHTA and CDR2 is FQGNSA. The CDR3 contains 13 residues. The CDR3 protein is CASSRTDSYEQYF. DNA for the CDR3: TGTGCCAGCAGCAGGACGGATTCCTACGAGCAGTACTTC.

The sample holds a few counts of this clonotype. V and J are TRBV7-8 and TRBJ2-7; 9 positions match TRBD1. The germline CDR1 and CDR2 sequences are SGHVS and FQNEAQ. The CDR3 loop spans 17 amino acids. V gave up 4 bases and J gave up 5 bases; unmatched junction bases: 15. CDR3 in DNA: TGTGCCAGCAGCTCCGACCCGGTCCTCGACAGGGGGGACGAGCAGTACTTC. The encoded protein is CASSSDPVLDRGDEQYF.

In this sample, this clonotype turned up a few times. The chain carries TRBV29-1 and TRBJ2-6, with TRBD1 matching over 10 bases. Germline assignment: CDR1 SQVTM and CDR2 ANQGSEA. This CDR3 comprises 16 residues. The ends lost 4 bases at V and 1 base at J; junction bases unmatched: 4. CDR3 in DNA: TGCAGCGTTGGAGGACAGGGGGAATCTGGGGCCAACGTCCTGACTTTC. Translated, it gives CSVGGQGESGANVLTF.

CDR3 bases: TGTGCCAGCAGTTCTGACAGGGCGGATAATTCACCCCTCCACTTT. Its protein is CASSSDRADNSPLHF. The genes are TRBV6-1 and TRBJ1-6, with TRBD1 identical over 7 bases. The V gene's germline CDR1 is MNHNS and CDR2 SASEGT. This CDR3 region has 15 residues. After removal of 5 bases from V and 5 bases from J, the junction contained 6 bases not matched to a gene.

This clonotype appeared a single time. The chain employs TRBV11-3 and TRBJ1-1, with TRBD1 matching 8 bases. V shed 5 bases, J shed 7 bases, and the junction held 12 bases outside the gene matches. The CDR3 totals 15 residues. The germline gives CDR1 SGHNT, CDR2 YENEEA. CDR3 region: CASSAQQGERIEAFF. CDR3 nucleotides: TGTGCCAGCAGCGCTCAACAGGGGGAGAGGATTGAAGCTTTCTTT. The full variable domain, completed using reference TRBV11-3 and TRBJ1-1, is EAGVVQSPRYKIIEKKQPVAFWCNPISGHNTLYWYLQNLGQGPELLIRYENEEAVDDSQLPKDRFSAERLKGVDSTLKIQPAELGDSAVYLCASSAQQGERIEAFFGQGTRLTVV.

The chain joins TRBV28 to TRBJ1-5, with 9 bases matching TRBD1. From germline, CDR1 is MDHEN and CDR2 SYDVKM. The junction had 10 bases not matched to a gene; V was cut back by 2 bases and J by 11 bases. This CDR3 spans 15 amino acids. CDR3: CASSLMDRGLGAQHF. In DNA, the CDR3 is TGTGCCAGCAGTTTAATGGACAGGGGTCTGGGAGCCCAGCATTTT.

The V call is TRBV4-1, the J call TRBJ1-6; D not certain. Trimming took 4 bases from V and 14 from J, leaving 12 bases between them. Germline CDR1 reads MGHRA; CDR2 reads YSYEKL. The CDR3 consists of 12 residues. In DNA form, the CDR3 reads TGCGCCAGCAGCCCCGACGGGTGGTCCCTCCACTTT. As protein: CASSPDGWSLHF.

The CDR3: CASSPRRGTDTQYF. The CDR3 nucleotides read TGTGCCAGCAGTCCCAGGCGGGGAACAGATACGCAGTATTTT. The V and J genes are TRBV11-2 and TRBJ2-3; D is perhaps TRBD2 (6 bases). The germline CDR1 and CDR2 sequences are SGHAT and FQNNGV. The V end was cut by 6 bases, the J end by 3 bases, with 13 bases between. This CDR3 is 14 amino acids long.

The gene calls are TRBV5-1 and TRBJ2-5; TRBD2 agrees at 9 bases. The ends lost 0 bases at V and 4 bases at J; junction bases unmatched: 4. The CDR3 runs to 15 residues. Per germline, CDR1 SGHRS and CDR2 YFSETQ. CDR3: CASSLASGVPETQYF. The CDR3 nucleotides are TGCGCCAGCAGCTTGGCTAGCGGGGTCCCAGAGACCCAGTACTTC. The full variable domain, in which reference TRBV5-1 and TRBJ2-5 provide the parts outside the CDR3, is KAGVTQTPRYLIKTRGQQVTLSCSPISGHRSVSWYQQTPGQGLQFLFEYFSETQRNKGNFPGRFSGRQFSNSRSEMNVSTLELGDSALYLCASSLASGVPETQYFGPGTRLLVL.

The V and J genes are TRBV2 and TRBJ1-6; 7 bases fit TRBD1. V lost 6 bases, J lost 6 bases, and 11 bases stayed unmatched. CDR1 is SNHLY and CDR2 is FYNNEI in the germline V gene. This CDR3 contains 16 residues. The CDR3 DNA reads as TGTGCCAGCAGCCCAGAATGGGACAGAATTAATTCACCCCTCCACTTT. Translation gives CASSPEWDRINSPLHF. Full variable domain (rest looked up from reference TRBV2 and TRBJ1-6): EPEVTQTPSHQVTQMGQEVILRCVPISNHLYFYWYRQILGQKVEFLVSFYNNEISEKSEIFDDQFSVERPDGSNFTLKIRSTKLEDSAMYFCASSPEWDRINSPLHFGNGTRLTVT.

This clonotype was seen repeatedly, ten times or more. The chain couples TRBV12-3 or TRBV12-4 to TRBJ2-3; 11 bases agree with TRBD2. V lost 5 bases, J lost 2 bases, and 3 bases stayed unmatched. The CDR3 is made up of 15 amino acids. This chain's CDR3 is CASSRLAGTTDTQYF. CDR3 bases: TGTGCCAGCAGTAGACTAGCGGGGACCACAGATACGCAGTATTTT.

In its sample, this clonotype was seen a few times. The CDR3: CASSRQETQYF. CDR3 in DNA: TGTGCCAGCAGCCGCCAAGAGACCCAGTACTTC. The chain is built from TRBV7-6 and TRBJ2-5; D is ambiguous. The CDR3 consists of 11 residues. Trimming stripped 5 bases from V and 1 base from J, with 2 bases between. Germline values: CDR1 SGHVS, CDR2 FNYEAQ.

This clonotype was seen only a few times. The J gene is TRBJ2-7, the V gene TRBV7-9, with D tentatively TRBD2 (5 bases). CDR1 is SEHNR, CDR2 FQNEAQ, per germline (reference sequence). This CDR3 has 14 amino acids. Trimming stripped 5 bases from V and 1 base from J, with 12 bases between. The CDR3 bases are TGTGCCAGCAGCGCAGGACTCGGATCCTACGAGCAGTACTTC. This sequence encodes CASSAGLGSYEQYF.

In this sample, this clonotype turned up a few times. The V gene is TRBV27, the J gene TRBJ2-5; D is perhaps TRBD1 or TRBD2 (5 bases each). From germline, CDR1 is MNHEY and CDR2 SMNVEV (reference sequence). The CDR3 consists of 11 residues. V was pared by 8 bases and J by 5 bases, with 9 bases between. CDR3 coding DNA: TGTGCCAGCTTCTGGGGGGAGACCCAGTACTTC. This gives the protein CASFWGETQYF.

CDR3 nucleotides: TGTGCCAGCAGTCTCGACATTGAAGCTTTCTTT. It specifies CASSLDIEAFF. V and J are TRBV28 and TRBJ1-1; D is unresolved. This CDR3 contains 11 residues. Trimming cost V 5 bases and J 7 bases, with 8 bases left between them. CDR1 and CDR2 from the germline V gene are MDHEN and SYDVKM.